The TCR beta chain described here comes from a study of molecular identifiers for immune sequencing clone quantification. This clonotype was picked up many times. Its antigen is currently unknown. Study-wide findings and caveats: Naive cells had under 1% of molecules in clones above 20 RNA copies, effectors over 98%. Detection of one spiked Jurkat cell's TCR RNA reportedly worked in 1 million or so naive cells.

The germline V gene encodes CDR1 SGHVS and CDR2 FNYEAQ. Trimming at V came to 5 bases and at J to 2 bases, leaving 7 bases not matched to a gene. The CDR3 has 16 amino acids. Previously described methods and listed TCR primers were employed for the bulk TCR libraries. TCRdb re-analysed the PCR reads in MiXCR, keeping a single row per CDR3 protein. The repertoire holds some 65,000 distinct CDR3 sequences, with roughly 18% as singletons. Sequenced sample: naive CD8+ T cells from blood, with Jurkat cell RNA spiked in. Subset defined: FACS-sorted CD8+CD4-CCR7+CD45RA+ naive T cells. The V gene is TRBV7-6, the J gene TRBJ2-7; 12 bases are shared with TRBD2. The receptor comes from a human donor in good health. Some libraries in this study had Jurkat cell RNA spiked in. CDR3 loop: CASSLRTSGVAYEQYF. The CDR3, as DNA: TGTGCCAGCAGCCTCCGGACTAGCGGGGTTGCCTACGAGCAGTACTTC.